This note documents a single T cell receptor beta chain sequence. What it recognizes is unknown. Trimming took 3 bases from V and 2 from J, leaving 15 bases between them. CDR1 and CDR2 from the germline V gene are SGDLS and YYNGEE. The CDR3 totals 15 residues. This table comes from immunoSEQ multiplex PCR, and its TCRdb copy is limited to in-frame clones, with some not included. Of about 48,000 clones listed, 80% to 90% are singletons. The record originates from a study of OX40 agonist ivuxolimab in advanced cancers. As for the study in general: Dose-escalation subjects each had hepatocellular carcinoma, melanoma, renal cell or head and neck cancer.

Regarding the study as a whole: There was clonal expansion of CD4+ and CD8+ blood T cells by week 6 at 0.1 to 3.0 mg/kg.

This chain uses TRBV9 with TRBJ2-7; TRBD2 is a possible D gene (6 bases). This sample comprised CD4+ or CD8+ T cells sorted from blood, obtained in a trial of the OX40 agonist ivuxolimab. The clonotype originates from an adult with an advanced solid tumor such as melanoma, head and neck, liver or kidney cancer. In DNA form, the CDR3 reads TGTGCCAGCAGCGGTGGGGCTAGCGCTACCTACGAGCAGTACTTC. Encoded protein: CASSGGASATYEQYF.